This T cell receptor (beta chain) was identified during a study of control samples from healthy donors and cancer patients. Germline V gene sequence: CDR1 GTSNPN, CDR2 SVGIG (reference sequence). The CDR3 is made up of 12 amino acids. Trimming stripped 2 bases from V and 6 bases from J, with 8 bases between. TCRdb's copy holds only in-frame clones and misses some; the assay was immunoSEQ multiplex PCR. Altogether over 150,000 clones are present, 90% to 95% being singletons, with the ten largest covering around 5.4%. The sequencing sample was made of blood. The chain recombines TRBV30 with TRBJ1-5; D is undetermined. The receptor was derived from a man aged 40-55 years in good health. CDR3 sequence: CAWSKRAQPQHF. CDR3 in DNA: TGTGCCTGGAGTAAACGGGCTCAGCCCCAGCATTTT.